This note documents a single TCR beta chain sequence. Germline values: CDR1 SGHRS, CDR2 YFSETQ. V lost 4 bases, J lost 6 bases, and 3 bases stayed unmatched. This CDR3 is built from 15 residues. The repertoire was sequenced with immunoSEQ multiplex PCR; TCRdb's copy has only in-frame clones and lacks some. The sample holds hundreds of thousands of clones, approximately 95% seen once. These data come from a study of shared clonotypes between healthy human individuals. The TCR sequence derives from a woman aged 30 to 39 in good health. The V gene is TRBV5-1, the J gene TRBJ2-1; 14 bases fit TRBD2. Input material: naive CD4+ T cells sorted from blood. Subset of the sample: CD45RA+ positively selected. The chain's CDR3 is CASSVGLAGVNEQFF. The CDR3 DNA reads TGCGCCAGCAGCGTGGGACTAGCGGGAGTCAATGAGCAGTTCTTC.